The clone carrying this T cell receptor beta chain was observed many times. These data originate in a study of CD8+CD57+ T cells in acquired aplastic anemia. By flow cytometry, patients selected for sequencing had shown an expansion of CD8+CD57+ cells. V was shortened by 5 bases and J by 8 bases, with 15 bases between the two germline ends. The germline V gene has CDR1 MNHEY and CDR2 SVGEGT. The CDR3 is made up of 13 amino acids. Genomic DNA provided the template from which TCR beta VDJ and CDR3 profiles were obtained. TCRdb ran MiXCR on the reads and lists one entry per CDR3 protein. The table lists about 120,000 distinct CDR3 sequences, roughly 40% of them singletons, with 2.6% in the top ten.

The chain combines TRBV6-2 or TRBV6-3 with TRBJ1-2; D is ambiguous. The source of this sequence is a human donor with aplastic anemia. Sample: sorted CD4+, CD8+, or CD8+CD57+ T cells (not recorded which) from PBMCs. The DNA of the CDR3 is TGTGCCAGCAGTGATGGAAGTTCTAGGGGCTACACCTTC. It is translated as CASSDGSSRGYTF.